This T cell receptor beta chain emerged from a study of vaccination and CD4 T cells after COVID-19. This clonotype was detected a few times. The antigen remains undetermined. V gave up 4 bases and J gave up 0 bases, with 13 bases separating them. This CDR3 comprises 16 residues. Germline CDR1 and CDR2: LNHDA and SQIVND (reference sequence). Sequencing of the DNA from cultured CD4+ T cells was carried out with the Oncomine TCR Beta short-read assay. TCRdb fed the PCR reads into MiXCR, producing one record per CDR3 protein. This sample has around 9,400 distinct CDR3 sequences, with 20% to 30% found just once. Treatment in this sample: roughly 10-day PBMC culture with coronavirus spike peptide pools or control peptides (ViraFEST assay).

Sequencing used CD4+ T cells from blood, cultured in vitro, obtained after SARS-CoV-2 vaccination. This chain uses TRBV19 with TRBJ2-1, with unresolved D. This clonotype was obtained from a human donor who had recovered from COVID-19. CDR3 bases: TGTGCCAGTAGTACGATCGTTGGCGTCTCCTACAATGAGCAGTTCTTC. This codes for CASSTIVGVSYNEQFF.